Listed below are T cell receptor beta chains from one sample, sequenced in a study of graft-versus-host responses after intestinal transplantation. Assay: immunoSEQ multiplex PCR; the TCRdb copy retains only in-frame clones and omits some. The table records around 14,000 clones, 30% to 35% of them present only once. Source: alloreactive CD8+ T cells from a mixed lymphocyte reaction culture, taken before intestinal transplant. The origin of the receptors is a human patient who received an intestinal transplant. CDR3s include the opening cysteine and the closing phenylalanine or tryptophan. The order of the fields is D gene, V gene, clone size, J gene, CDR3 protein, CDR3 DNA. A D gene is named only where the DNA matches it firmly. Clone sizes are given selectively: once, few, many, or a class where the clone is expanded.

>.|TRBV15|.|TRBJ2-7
CATSSLAGNNYEQYF
TGTGCCACCAGCAGTTTGGCAGGGAACAACTACGAGCAGTACTTC
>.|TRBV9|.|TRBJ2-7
CASSVGTTYEQYF
TGTGCCAGCAGCGTAGGGACAACCTACGAGCAGTACTTC
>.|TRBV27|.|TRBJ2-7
CASSLGGQEPYEQYF
TGTGCCAGCAGTTTGGGGGGGCAGGAGCCCTACGAGCAGTACTTC
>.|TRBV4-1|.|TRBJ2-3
CASSQEGLTDTQYF
TGCGCCAGCAGCCAGGAGGGGCTCACAGATACGCAGTATTTT
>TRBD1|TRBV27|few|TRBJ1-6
CASSSPGQGVINSPLHF
TGTGCCAGCAGTTCACCGGGACAGGGCGTGATTAATTCACCCCTCCACTTT
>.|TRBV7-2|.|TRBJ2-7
CASSLGGTGSYEQYF
TGTGCCAGCAGCTTGGGAGGGACAGGCTCCTACGAGCAGTACTTC
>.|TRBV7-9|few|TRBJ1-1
CASSARGNTEAFF
TGTGCCAGCAGCGCACGGGGGAACACTGAAGCTTTCTTT
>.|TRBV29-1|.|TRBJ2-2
CSVVTGEGPRGGELFF
TGCAGCGTAGTGACAGGGGAGGGTCCCCGGGGGGGGGAGCTGTTTTTT
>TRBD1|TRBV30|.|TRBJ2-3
CAWSAGTGLRDTQYF
TGTGCCTGGAGTGCCGGGACAGGGTTGAGAGATACGCAGTATTTT
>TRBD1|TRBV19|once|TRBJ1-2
CASKILGDSYGYTF
TGTGCCAGTAAGATACTGGGGGACAGCTATGGCTACACCTTC
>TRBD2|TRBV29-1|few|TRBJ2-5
CSVEQRGGIMETQYF
TGCAGCGTTGAACAGCGGGGGGGTATTATGGAGACCCAGTACTTC
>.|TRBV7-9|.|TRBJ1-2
CASSLSTAVSGGYTF
TGTGCCAGCAGCTTGAGTACTGCGGTTTCGGGAGGCTACACCTTC
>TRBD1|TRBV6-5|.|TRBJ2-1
CASSYEGAADNEQFF
TGTGCCAGCAGTTACGAGGGGGCCGCTGACAATGAGCAGTTCTTC
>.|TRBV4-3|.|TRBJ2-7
CASSPSGGDEQYF
TGCGCCAGCAGCCCGTCTGGGGGCGACGAGCAGTACTTC
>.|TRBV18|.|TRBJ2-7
CASSPVAGQSEQYF
TGTGCCAGCTCACCGGTCGCGGGGCAATCCGAGCAGTACTTC
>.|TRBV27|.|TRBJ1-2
CASSPGQNYGYTF
TGTGCCAGCAGTCCCGGACAGAACTATGGCTACACCTTC
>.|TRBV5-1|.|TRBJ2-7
CASSLQEYYEQYF
TGCGCCAGCAGCTTACAGGAGTACTACGAGCAGTACTTC
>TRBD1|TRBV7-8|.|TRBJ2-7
CASSIRGLYEQYF
TGTGCCAGCAGCATCAGGGGGCTGTACGAGCAGTACTTC
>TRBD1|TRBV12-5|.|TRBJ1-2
CASAQQGYYGYTF
TGTGCTAGTGCCCAACAGGGGTACTATGGCTACACCTTC
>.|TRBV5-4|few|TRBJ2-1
CASSTLLEQFF
TGTGCCAGCAGCACCCTACTAGAGCAGTTCTTC
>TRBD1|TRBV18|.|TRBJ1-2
CASSPIGGFADGYTF
TGTGCCAGCTCACCAATAGGGGGCTTCGCCGATGGCTACACCTTC
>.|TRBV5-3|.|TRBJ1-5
CARSLPEPQHF
TGTGCCAGAAGCTTACCGGAGCCCCAGCATTTT
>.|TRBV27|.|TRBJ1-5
CASSLLGGGSNQPQHF
TGTGCCAGCAGTTTATTGGGGGGAGGGAGCAATCAGCCCCAGCATTTT
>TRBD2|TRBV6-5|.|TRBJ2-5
CASSDSVAGPAQYF
TGTGCCAGCAGTGACTCCGTAGCGGGACCTGCCCAGTACTTC
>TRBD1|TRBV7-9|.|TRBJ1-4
CASSPKTGDEKLFF
TGTGCCAGCAGCCCAAAAACAGGGGACGAAAAACTGTTTTTT